This T cell receptor (beta chain) stems from a study of blood T cell repertoires in COVID-19. Study-wide context: COVID-19 samples collected from the United States, Italy and Spain covered acute and convalescent phases. T cells, B-cell-depleted T cells, or PBMCs supplied cDNA or gDNA.

V trimming: 4 bases; J trimming: 6 bases; junction bases outside the gene matches: 8. Germline assignment: CDR1 SGHTA and CDR2 FQGNSA. The CDR3 totals 18 residues. In the original workflow: Estimation of nucleated cell counts was performed using reference gene primer amplification. This table comes from immunoSEQ multiplex PCR, and its TCRdb copy is limited to in-frame clones, with some not included. The V and J calls and clone size are taken from that table; D and trimming were inferred from the DNA. The profile shows some 58,000 clones, 86% of them singletons. V usage is TRBV7-2 and J usage is TRBJ2-2; TRBD2 matches 16 bases. Sample: peripheral blood. This sequence was found in a man aged 35-49 years with acute or convalescent COVID-19. The CDR3 loop reads CASSSSLGLAGGPGELFF. As DNA, the CDR3 is TGTGCCAGCAGCTCCAGCCTGGGACTAGCGGGGGGGCCCGGGGAGCTGTTTTTT.